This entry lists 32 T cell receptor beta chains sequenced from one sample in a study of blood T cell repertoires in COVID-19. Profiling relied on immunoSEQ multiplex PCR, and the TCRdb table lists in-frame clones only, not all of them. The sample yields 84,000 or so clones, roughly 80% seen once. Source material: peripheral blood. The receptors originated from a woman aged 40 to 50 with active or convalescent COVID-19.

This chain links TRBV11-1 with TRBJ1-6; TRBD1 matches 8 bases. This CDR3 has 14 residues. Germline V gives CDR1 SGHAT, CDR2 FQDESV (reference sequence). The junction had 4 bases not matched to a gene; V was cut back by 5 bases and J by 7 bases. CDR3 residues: CASSVRQGNSPLHF. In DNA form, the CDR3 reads TGTGCCAGCAGCGTCCGACAGGGGAATTCACCCCTCCACTTT.

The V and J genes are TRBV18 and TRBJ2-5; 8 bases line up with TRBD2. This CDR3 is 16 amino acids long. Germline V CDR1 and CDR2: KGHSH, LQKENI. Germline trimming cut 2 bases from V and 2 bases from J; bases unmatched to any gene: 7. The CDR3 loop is CASSPIIAGWQETQYF. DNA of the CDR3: TGTGCCAGCTCACCAATCATAGCGGGGTGGCAAGAGACCCAGTACTTC.

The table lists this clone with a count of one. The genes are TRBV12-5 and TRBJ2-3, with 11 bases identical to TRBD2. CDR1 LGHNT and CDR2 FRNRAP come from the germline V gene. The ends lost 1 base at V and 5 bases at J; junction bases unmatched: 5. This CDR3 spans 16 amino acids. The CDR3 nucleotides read TGTGCTAGTGGTTTGGCTCTAGCGGGGGGCCAAGATACGCAGTATTTT. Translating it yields CASGLALAGGQDTQYF.

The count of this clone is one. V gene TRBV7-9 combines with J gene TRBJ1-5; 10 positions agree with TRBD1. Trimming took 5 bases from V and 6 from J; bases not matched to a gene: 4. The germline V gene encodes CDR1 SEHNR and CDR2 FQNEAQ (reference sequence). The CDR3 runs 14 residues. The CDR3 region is CASSPGTGVQPQHF. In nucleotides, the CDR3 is TGTGCCAGCAGCCCCGGGACAGGGGTTCAGCCCCAGCATTTT.

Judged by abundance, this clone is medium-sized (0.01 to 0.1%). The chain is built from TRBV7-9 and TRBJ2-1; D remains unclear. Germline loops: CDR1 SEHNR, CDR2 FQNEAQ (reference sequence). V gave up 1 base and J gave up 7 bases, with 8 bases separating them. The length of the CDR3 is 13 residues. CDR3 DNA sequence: TGTGCCAGCAGCTTAGGCAGGTGGAATGAGCAGTTCTTC. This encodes CASSLGRWNEQFF.

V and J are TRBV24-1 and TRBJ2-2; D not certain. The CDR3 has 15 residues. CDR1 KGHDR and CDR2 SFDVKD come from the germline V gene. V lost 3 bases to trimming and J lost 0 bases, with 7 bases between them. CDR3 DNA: TGTGCCACCAGTGATACTACCGCGAACACCGGGGAGCTGTTTTTT. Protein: CATSDTTANTGELFF.

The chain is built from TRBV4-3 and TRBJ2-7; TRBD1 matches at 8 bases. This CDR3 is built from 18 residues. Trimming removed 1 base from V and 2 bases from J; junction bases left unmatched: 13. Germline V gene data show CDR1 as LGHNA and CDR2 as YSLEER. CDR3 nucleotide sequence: TGCGCCAGCAGCCAAGCTCGGGACAGGCCCTCGAAAACCTACGAGCAGTACTTC. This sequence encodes CASSQARDRPSKTYEQYF.

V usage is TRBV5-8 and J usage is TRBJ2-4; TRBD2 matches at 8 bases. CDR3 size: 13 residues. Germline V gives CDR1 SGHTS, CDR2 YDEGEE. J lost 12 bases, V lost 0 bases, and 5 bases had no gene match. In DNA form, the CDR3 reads TGTGCCAGCAGCTTGGATACGGGGGGGAATCAGTACTTC. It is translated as CASSLDTGGNQYF.

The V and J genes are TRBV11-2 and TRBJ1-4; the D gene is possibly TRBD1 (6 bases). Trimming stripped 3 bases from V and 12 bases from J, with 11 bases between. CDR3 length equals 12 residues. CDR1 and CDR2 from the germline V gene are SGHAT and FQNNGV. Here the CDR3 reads CASSFQGLQLFF. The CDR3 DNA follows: TGTGCCAGCAGCTTCCAGGGGTTGCAACTGTTTTTT.

CDR3: CASSPSGGQRTGELFF. The CDR3 DNA follows: TGCGCCAGCAGTCCGAGCGGGGGTCAAAGGACCGGGGAGCTGTTTTTT. The chain couples TRBV5-1 to TRBJ2-2; 8 bases agree with TRBD2. The CDR3 length is 16 residues. V shed 5 bases and J 5 bases; nucleotides not matched to a gene: 11. The germline V gene has CDR1 SGHRS and CDR2 YFSETQ.

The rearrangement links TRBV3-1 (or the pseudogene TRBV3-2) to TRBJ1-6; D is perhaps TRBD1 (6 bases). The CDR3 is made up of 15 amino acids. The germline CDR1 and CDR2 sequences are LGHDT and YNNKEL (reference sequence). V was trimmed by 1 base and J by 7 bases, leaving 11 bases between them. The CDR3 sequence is CASSQGTVLNSPLHF. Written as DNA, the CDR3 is TGTGCCAGCAGCCAAGGGACAGTTCTAAATTCACCCCTCCACTTT.

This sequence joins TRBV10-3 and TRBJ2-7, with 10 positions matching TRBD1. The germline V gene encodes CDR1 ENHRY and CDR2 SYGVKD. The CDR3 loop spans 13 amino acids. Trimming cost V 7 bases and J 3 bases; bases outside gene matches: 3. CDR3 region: CAINWDRGYEQYF. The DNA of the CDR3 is TGTGCCATCAACTGGGACAGGGGCTACGAGCAGTACTTC.

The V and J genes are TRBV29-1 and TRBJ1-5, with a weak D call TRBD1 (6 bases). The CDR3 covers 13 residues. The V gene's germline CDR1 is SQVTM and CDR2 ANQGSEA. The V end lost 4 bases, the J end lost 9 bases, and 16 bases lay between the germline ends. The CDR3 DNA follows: TGCAGCGTTGCCCCTGGAGGGGGGGGGCCCCAGCATTTT. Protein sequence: CSVAPGGGGPQHF.

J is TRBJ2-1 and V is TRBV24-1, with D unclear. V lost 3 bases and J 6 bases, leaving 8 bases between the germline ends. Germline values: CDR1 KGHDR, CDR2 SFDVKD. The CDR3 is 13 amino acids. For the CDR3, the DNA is TGTGCCACCAGTGATACCTCTAGCAATGAGCAGTTCTTC. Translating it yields CATSDTSSNEQFF.

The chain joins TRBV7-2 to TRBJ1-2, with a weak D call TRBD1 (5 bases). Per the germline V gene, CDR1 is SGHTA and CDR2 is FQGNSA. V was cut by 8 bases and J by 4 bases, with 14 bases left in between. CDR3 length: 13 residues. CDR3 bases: TGTGCCAGCTCCCGGGGGATAACCTATGGCTACACCTTC. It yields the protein CASSRGITYGYTF.

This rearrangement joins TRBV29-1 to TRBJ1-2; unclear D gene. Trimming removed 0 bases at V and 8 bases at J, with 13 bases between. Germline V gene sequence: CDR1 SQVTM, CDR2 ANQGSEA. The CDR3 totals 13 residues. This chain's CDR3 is CSVEDVGAAGYTF. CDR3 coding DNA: TGCAGCGTTGAAGATGTAGGCGCGGCCGGCTACACCTTC.

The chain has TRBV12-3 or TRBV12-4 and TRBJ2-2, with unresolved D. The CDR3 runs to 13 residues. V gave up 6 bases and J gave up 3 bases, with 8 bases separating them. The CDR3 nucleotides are TGTGCCAGCAGCCGGGTCCACACCGGGGAGCTGTTTTTT. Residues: CASSRVHTGELFF.

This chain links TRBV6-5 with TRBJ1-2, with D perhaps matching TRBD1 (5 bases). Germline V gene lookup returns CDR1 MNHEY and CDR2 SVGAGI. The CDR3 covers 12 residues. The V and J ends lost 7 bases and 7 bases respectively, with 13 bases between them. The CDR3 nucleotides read TGTGCCAGCACTTCAGGGTGGAGTGGCTACACCTTC. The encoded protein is CASTSGWSGYTF.

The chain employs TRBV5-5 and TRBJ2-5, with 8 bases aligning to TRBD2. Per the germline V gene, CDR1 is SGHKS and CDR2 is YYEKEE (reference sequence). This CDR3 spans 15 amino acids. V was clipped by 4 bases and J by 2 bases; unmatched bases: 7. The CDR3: CASSKIAGRQETQYF. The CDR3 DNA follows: TGTGCCAGCAGCAAAATAGCGGGGAGGCAAGAGACCCAGTACTTC.

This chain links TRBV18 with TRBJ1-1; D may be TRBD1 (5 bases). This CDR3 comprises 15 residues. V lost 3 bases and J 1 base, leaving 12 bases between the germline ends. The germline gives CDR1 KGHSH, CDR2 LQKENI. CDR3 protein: CASSPRQGWNTEAFF. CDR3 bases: TGTGCCAGCTCACCCAGGCAGGGTTGGAACACTGAAGCTTTCTTT.

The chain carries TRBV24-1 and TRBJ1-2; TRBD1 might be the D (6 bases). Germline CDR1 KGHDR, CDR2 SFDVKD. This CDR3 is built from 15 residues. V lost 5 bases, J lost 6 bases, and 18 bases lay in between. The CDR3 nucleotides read TGTGCCACCAGTGGAAAAGGGGGGGGCCTGGATGGCTACACCTTC. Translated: CATSGKGGGLDGYTF.

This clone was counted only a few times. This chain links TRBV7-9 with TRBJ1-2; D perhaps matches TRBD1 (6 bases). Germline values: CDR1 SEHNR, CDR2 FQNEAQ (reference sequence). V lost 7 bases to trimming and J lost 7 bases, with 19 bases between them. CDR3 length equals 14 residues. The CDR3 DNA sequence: TGTGCCAGCACCCCCCCCAACAGGGAAGGTGGCTACACCTTC. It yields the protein CASTPPNREGGYTF.

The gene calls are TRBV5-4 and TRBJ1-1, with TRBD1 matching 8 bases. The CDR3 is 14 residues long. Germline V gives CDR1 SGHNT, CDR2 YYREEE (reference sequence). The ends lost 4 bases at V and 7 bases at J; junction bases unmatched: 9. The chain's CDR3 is CASSPMTGVYEAFF. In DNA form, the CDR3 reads TGTGCCAGCAGCCCCATGACAGGGGTTTATGAAGCTTTCTTT.

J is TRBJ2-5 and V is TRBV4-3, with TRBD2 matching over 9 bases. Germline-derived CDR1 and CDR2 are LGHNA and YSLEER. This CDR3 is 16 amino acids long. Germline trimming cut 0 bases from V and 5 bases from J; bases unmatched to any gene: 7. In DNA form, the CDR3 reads TGCGCCAGCAGCCAAGAGGTCCGCGGGGGGGCGGAGACCCAGTACTTC. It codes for CASSQEVRGGAETQYF.

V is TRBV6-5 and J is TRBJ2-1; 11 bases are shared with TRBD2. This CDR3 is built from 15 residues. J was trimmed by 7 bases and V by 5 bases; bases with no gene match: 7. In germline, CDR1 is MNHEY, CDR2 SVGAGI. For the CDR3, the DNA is TGTGCCAGCAGTAAGCTAGCGGGAGGTAAGAATGAGCAGTTCTTC. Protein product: CASSKLAGGKNEQFF.

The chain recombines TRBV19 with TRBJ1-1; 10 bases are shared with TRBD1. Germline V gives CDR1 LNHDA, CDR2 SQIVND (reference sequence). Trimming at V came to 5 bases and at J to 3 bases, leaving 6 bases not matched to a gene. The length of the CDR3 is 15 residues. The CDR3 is CASSDPGQGYTEAFF. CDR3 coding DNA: TGTGCCAGTAGTGATCCGGGACAGGGGTACACTGAAGCTTTCTTT.

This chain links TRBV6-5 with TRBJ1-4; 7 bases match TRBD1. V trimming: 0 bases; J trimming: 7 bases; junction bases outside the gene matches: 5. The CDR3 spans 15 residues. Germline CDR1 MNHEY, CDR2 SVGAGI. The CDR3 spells CASSYSGTAREKLFF. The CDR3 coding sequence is TGTGCCAGCAGTTACTCGGGGACAGCACGTGAAAAACTGTTTTTT.

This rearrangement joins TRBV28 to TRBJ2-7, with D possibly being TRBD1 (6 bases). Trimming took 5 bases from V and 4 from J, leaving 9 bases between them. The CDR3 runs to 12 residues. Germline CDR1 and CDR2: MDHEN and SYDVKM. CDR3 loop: CASSRDIYEQYF. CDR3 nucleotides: TGTGCCAGCAGTCGGGACATTTACGAGCAGTACTTC.

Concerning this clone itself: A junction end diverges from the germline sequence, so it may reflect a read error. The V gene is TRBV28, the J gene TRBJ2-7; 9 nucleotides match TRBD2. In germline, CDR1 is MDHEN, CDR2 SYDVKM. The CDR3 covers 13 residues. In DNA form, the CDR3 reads TGTGCCACCAGTAGCGGGGGCTTACTCGAGCAGTACTTC. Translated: CATSSGGLLEQYF.

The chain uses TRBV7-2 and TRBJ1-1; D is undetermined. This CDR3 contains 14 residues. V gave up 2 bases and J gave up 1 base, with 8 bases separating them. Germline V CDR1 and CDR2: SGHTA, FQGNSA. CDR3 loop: CASSLSHGNTEAFF. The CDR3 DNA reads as TGTGCCAGCAGCTTATCCCACGGGAACACTGAAGCTTTCTTT.

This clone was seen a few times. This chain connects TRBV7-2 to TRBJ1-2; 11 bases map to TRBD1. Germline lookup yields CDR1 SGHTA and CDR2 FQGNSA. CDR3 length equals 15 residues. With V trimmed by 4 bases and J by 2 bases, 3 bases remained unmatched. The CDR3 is CASSSRTGGNYGYTF. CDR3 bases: TGTGCCAGCAGCTCCAGGACAGGGGGCAACTATGGCTACACCTTC.

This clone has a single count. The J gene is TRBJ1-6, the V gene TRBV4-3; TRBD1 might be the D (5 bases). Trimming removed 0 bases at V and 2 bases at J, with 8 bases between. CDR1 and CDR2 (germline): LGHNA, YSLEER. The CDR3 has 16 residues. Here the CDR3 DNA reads TGCGCCAGCAGCCAAGATCAGGGTCCCTATAATTCACCCCTCCACTTT. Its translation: CASSQDQGPYNSPLHF.